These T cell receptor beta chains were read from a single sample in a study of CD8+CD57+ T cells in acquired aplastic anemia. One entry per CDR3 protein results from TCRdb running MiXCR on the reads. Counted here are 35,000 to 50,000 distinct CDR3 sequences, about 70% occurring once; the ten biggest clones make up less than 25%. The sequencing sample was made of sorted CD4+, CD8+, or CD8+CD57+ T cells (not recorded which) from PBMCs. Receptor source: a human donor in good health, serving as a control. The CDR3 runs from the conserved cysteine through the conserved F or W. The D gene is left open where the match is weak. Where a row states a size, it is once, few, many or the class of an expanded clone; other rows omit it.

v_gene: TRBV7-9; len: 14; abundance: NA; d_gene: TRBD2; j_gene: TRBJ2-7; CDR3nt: TGCGCCAGCAACCCGGGACGGGGGGAATACGAGCAGTACTTC; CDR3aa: CASNPGRGEYEQYF
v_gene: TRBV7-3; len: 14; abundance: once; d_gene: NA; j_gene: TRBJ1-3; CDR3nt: TGTGCCAGCAGCCAGACGGTCTCTGGAAACACCATATATTTT; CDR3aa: CASSQTVSGNTIYF
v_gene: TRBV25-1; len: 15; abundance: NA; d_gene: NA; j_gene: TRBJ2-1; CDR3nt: TGTGCCAGCAGTGAAGCCGGATATAGGTACAATGAGCAGTTCTTC; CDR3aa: CASSEAGYRYNEQFF
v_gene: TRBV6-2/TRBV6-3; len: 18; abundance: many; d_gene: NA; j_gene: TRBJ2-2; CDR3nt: TGTGCCAGCAGTTTCCGACGACCGGGGCCCTTAGGTGCCGGGGAGCTGTTTTTT; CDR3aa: CASSFRRPGPLGAGELFF
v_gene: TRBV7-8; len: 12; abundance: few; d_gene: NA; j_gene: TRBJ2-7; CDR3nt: TGTGCCAGCAGCTTAGGTGGTCACGAGCAGTACTTC; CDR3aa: CASSLGGHEQYF
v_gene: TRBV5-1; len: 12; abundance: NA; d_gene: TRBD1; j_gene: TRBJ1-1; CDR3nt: TGCGCCAGCAGGTCAGGGGGCTCTGAAGCTTTCTTT; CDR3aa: CASRSGGSEAFF
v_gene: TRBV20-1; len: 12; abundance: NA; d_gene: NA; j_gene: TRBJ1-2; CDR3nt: TGCAGTGCTAGTAAAGGTGGCTATGGCTACACCTTC; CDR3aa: CSASKGGYGYTF
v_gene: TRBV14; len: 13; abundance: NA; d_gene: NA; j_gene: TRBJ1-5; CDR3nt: TGTGCCAGCAGCCCGACGGAGAATCAGCCCCAGCATTTT; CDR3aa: CASSPTENQPQHF
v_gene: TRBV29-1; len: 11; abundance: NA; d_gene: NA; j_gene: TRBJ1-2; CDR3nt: TGCAGCGTTGATAGTGTTCGGGGCTACACCTTC; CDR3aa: CSVDSVRGYTF
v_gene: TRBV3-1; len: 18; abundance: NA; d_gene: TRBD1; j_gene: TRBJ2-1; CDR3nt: TGTGCCAGCAGCCAAGTTATAAGCCGGGACAGCCCCTACAATGAGCAGTTCTTC; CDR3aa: CASSQVISRDSPYNEQFF
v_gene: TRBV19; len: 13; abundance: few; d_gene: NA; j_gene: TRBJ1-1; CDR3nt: TGTGCCAGTAGTATGACAGTGAACACTGAAGCTTTCTTT; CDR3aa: CASSMTVNTEAFF
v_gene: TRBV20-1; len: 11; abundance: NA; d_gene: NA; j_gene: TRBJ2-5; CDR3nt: TGCAGTGCTAGACGACAAGAGACCCAGTACTTC; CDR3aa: CSARRQETQYF
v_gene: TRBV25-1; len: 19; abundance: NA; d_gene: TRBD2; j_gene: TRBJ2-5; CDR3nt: TGTGCCAGCAGTGAAATCGGAACGGACGGGGGGGGAGCGGAGGAGACCCAGTACTTC; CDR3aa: CASSEIGTDGGGAEETQYF
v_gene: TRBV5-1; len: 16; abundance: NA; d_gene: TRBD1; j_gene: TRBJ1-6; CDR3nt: TGCGCCAGCAGCCTTGGGACAGAAACCTATAATTCACCCCTCCACTTT; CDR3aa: CASSLGTETYNSPLHF
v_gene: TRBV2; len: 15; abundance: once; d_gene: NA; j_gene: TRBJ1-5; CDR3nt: TGTGCCAGCAGTGAAGCACCAGATAGCAATCAGCCCCAGCATTTT; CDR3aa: CASSEAPDSNQPQHF
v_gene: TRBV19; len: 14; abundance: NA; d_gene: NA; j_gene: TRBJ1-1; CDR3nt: TGTGCCAGTAGTATACCCAACAGGGTTACTGAAGCTTTCTTT; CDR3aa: CASSIPNRVTEAFF
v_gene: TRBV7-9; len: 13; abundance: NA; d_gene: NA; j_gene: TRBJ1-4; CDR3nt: TGTGCCAGCAGCTTAGACAGGCTTGAAAAACTGTTTTTT; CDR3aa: CASSLDRLEKLFF
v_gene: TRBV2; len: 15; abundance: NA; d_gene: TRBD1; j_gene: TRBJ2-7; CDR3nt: TGTGCCAGCAGCCCCGAGGGACAGGCCTCCTACGAGCAGTACTTC; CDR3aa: CASSPEGQASYEQYF
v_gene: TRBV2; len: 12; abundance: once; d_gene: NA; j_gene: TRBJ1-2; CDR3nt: TGTGCCAGTCCGGGGAGAAACTATGGCTACACCTTC; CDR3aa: CASPGRNYGYTF
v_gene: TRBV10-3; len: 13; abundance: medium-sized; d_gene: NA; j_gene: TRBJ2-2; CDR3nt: TGTGCCATCAGTGAGACGGACCCCGGGGAGCTGTTTTTT; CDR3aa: CAISETDPGELFF
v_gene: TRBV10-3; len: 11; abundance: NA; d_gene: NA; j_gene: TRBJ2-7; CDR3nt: TGTGCCGTCAGGGTTGGCGACGAGCAGTACTTC; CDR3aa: CAVRVGDEQYF
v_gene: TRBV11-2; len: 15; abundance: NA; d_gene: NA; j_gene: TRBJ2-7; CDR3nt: TGTGCCAGCAGCTTTGTAGCGGCTGCCGCCTACGAGCAGTACTTC; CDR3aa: CASSFVAAAAYEQYF
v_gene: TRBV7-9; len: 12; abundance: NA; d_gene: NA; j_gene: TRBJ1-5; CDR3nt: TGTGCCAGCAGCTTAGAGGATCTTCCCCAGCATTTT; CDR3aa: CASSLEDLPQHF
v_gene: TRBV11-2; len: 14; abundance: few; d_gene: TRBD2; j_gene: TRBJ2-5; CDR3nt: TGTGCCAGCCTGGGAGGGCCTAGAAAAGAGACCCAGTACTTC; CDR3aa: CASLGGPRKETQYF
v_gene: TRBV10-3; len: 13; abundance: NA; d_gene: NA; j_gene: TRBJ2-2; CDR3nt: TGTGCCATCGGCCAGGGAGGCACCGGGGAGCTGTTTTTT; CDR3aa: CAIGQGGTGELFF
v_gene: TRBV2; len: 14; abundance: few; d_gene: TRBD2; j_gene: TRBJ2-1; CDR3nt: TGTGCCAGCAGGTATAGCGGGGGGGTCAATGAGCAGTTCTTC; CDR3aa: CASRYSGGVNEQFF
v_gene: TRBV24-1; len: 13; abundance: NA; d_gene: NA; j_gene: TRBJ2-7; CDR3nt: TGTGCCACCAGTGAGGGCAGTTCAGCCGAGCAGTACTTC; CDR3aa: CATSEGSSAEQYF
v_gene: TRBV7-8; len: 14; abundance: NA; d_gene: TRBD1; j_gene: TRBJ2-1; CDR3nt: TGTGCCAGCAGCTTTGGACAGGGAAACAATGAGCAGTTCTTC; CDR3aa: CASSFGQGNNEQFF
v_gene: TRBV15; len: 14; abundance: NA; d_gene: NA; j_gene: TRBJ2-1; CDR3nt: TGTGCCACCAGCAGAGATAGGGGGAACAATGAGCAGTTCTTC; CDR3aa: CATSRDRGNNEQFF
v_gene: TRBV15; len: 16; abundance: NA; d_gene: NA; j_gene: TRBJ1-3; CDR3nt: TGTGCCACCAGCAGAGGTCCCACAGGGTCTGGAAACACCATATATTTT; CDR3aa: CATSRGPTGSGNTIYF
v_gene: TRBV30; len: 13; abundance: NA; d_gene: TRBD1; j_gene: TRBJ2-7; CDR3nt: TGTGCCTGGGGTAGGACAGGGGGTTTGGAGCAGTACTTC; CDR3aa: CAWGRTGGLEQYF
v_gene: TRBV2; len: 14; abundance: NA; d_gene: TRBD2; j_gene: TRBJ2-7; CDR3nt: TGTGCCAGCATCAGACTAGCCTCAGGGTACGAGCAGTACTTC; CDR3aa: CASIRLASGYEQYF
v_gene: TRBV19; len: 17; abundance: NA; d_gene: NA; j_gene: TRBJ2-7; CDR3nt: TGTGCCAGTAGTATGGTCGGTGGGAGAGACGGGAAATACGAGCAGTACTTC; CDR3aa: CASSMVGGRDGKYEQYF
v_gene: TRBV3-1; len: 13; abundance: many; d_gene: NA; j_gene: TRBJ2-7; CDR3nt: TGTGCCAGCAGCCAAGATTTTATCTACGAGCAGTACTTC; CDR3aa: CASSQDFIYEQYF
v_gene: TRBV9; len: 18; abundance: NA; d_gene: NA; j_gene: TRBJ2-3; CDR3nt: TGTGCCAGCAGCCGAGTCCGTCAAGACGGCAGTGATGAAAATACGCAGTATTTT; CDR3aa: CASSRVRQDGSDENTQYF
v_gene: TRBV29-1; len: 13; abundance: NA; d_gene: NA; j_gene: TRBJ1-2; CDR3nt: TGCAGCGTTGTGGATAAGGCCCTGTATGGCTACACCTTC; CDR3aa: CSVVDKALYGYTF
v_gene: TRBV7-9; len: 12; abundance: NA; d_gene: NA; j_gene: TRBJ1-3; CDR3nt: TGTGCCAGCACCCAACCTGGAAACACCATATATTTT; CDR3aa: CASTQPGNTIYF
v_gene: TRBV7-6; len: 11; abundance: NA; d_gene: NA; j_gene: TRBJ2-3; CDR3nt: TGTGCCAGCGGCGATGATGGGGCGCAGTATTTT; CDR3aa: CASGDDGAQYF
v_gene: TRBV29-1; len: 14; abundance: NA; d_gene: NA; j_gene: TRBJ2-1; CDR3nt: TGCAGCGTTGACGGCGCCGGGACCTACAATGAGCAGTTCTTC; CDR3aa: CSVDGAGTYNEQFF
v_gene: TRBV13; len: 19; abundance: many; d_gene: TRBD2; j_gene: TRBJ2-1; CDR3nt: TGTGCCAGCAGGGGACTAGCGGGGCTCAACTCGCAATCCTACAATGAGCAGTTCTTC; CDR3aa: CASRGLAGLNSQSYNEQFF
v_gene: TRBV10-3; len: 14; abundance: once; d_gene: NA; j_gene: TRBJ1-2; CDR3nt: TGTGCCATCAGTGACGTCGACAGGAACTATGGCTACACCTTC; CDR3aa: CAISDVDRNYGYTF
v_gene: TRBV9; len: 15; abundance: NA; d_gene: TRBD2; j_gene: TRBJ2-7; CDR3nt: TGTGCCACCAGCAGAGTAACTAGCGCAAACTACGAGCAGTACTTC; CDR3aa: CATSRVTSANYEQYF
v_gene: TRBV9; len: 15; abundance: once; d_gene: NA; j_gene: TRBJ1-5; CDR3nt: TGTGCCAGCAGCGTGGGCAGGAATAGCAATCAGCCCCAGCATTTT; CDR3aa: CASSVGRNSNQPQHF
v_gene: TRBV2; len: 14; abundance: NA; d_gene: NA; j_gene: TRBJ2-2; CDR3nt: TGTGCCAGCAGTGTACAGGGAGACACCGGGGAGCTGTTTTTT; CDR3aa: CASSVQGDTGELFF
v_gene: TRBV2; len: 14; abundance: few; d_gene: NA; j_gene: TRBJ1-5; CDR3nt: TGTGCCAGCAGTGATGCTTATAGCAATCAGCCCCAGCATTTT; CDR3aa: CASSDAYSNQPQHF
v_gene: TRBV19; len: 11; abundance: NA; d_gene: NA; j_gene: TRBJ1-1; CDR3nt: TGTGCCAGTAGTTCGGGCTTGAGGGCTTTCTTT; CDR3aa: CASSSGLRAFF
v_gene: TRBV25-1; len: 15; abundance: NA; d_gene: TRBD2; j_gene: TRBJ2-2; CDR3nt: TGTGCCAGCAGTGAACTAGCGGGGGACACCGGGGAGCTGTTTTTT; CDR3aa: CASSELAGDTGELFF
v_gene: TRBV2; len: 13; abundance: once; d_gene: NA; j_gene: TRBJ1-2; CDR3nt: TGTGCCAGCAGTGAAGGGACAGTAAATGGCTACACCTTC; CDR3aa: CASSEGTVNGYTF
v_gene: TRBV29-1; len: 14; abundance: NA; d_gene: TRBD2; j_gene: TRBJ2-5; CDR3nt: TGCAGCGTTGTTATAGCGGGAGGACAAGAGACCCAGTACTTC; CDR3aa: CSVVIAGGQETQYF
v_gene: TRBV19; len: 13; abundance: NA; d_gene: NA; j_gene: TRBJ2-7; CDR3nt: TGTGCCAGTAGTGCAGGGACCATAACCGAGCAGTACTTC; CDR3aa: CASSAGTITEQYF
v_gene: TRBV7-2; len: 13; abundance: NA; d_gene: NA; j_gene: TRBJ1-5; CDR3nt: TGTGCCAGTACCCCATATGGGGGTCAGCCCCAGCATTTT; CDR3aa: CASTPYGGQPQHF
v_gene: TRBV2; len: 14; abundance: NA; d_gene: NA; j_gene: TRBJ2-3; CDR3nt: TGTGCCAGAACAGGGCCTAGCGGACCCGATACGCAGTATTTT; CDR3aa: CARTGPSGPDTQYF
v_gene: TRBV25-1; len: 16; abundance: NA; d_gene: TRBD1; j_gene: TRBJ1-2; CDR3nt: TGTGCCAGCAGCCCCCAGGGGACAGGGTTCAACTATGGCTACACCTTC; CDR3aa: CASSPQGTGFNYGYTF
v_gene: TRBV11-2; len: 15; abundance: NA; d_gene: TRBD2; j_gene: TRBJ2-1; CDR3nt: TGTGCCAGCAGCCCCCAAGCGGGAATCTACAATGAGCAGTTCTTC; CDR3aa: CASSPQAGIYNEQFF
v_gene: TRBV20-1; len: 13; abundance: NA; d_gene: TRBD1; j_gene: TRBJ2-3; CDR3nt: TGCAGTGCTAGAGGACAGGGACCAGATACGCAGTATTTT; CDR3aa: CSARGQGPDTQYF
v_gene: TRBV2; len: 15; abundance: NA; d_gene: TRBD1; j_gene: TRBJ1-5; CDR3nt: TGTGCCAGCAGGGCGAGAGACGGGACAGCGGAGCCCCAGCATTTT; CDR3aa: CASRARDGTAEPQHF
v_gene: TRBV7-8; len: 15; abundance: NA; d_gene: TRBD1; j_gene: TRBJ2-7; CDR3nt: TGTGCCAGCAGCTTTACCCGGGACAGAGCCTACGAGCAGTACTTC; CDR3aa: CASSFTRDRAYEQYF
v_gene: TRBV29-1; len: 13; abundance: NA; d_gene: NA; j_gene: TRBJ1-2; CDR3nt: TGCAGCGTTGGGAGCGCGGCTGACTATGGCTACACCTTC; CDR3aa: CSVGSAADYGYTF
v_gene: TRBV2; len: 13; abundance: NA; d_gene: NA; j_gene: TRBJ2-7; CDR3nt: TGTGCCAGTAGACAGCCAAACTCCTACGAGCAGTACTTC; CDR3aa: CASRQPNSYEQYF
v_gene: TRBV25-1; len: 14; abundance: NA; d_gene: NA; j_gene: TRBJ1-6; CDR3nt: TGTGCCAGCACTCCCGAGGGGGTCCATTCACCCCTCCACTTT; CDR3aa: CASTPEGVHSPLHF